The rows below give T cell receptor beta chains drawn from one sample of a study of CXCR3 chemokines and chemotherapy response in bladder cancer. TCRdb re-derived calls from the PCR reads in MiXCR, one entry per CDR3 protein. The repertoire consists of more than 4,000 distinct CDR3 sequences, with around 15% occurring once and the leading ten covering 9.5% to 13%. Sample acquisition took place from a patient whose treatment included neoadjuvant chemotherapy. The source of these receptors is a human donor with bladder cancer that responded to neoadjuvant chemotherapy. CDR3s leave out the opening cysteine and the closing phenylalanine or tryptophan. Fields, in order: V gene, J gene, clone size, D gene, CDR3 protein. D genes are given only for firm matches. Rows give clone size only sometimes, using once, few, many, or a class for an expanded clone.

V: TRBV10-3; J: TRBJ2-1; size: medium-sized; D: -; CDR3: AISGGPTDEQF
V: TRBV2; J: TRBJ1-2; size: few; D: -; CDR3: ASSEGDSRYT
V: TRBV5-4; J: TRBJ2-1; size: medium-sized; D: TRBD2; CDR3: ASTNLAVSYNEQF
V: TRBV11-3; J: TRBJ2-3; size: few; D: TRBD1; CDR3: ASSLARQGGDTQY
V: TRBV29-1; J: TRBJ1-3; size: many; D: TRBD1; CDR3: SAPGQLLPGNTIY
V: TRBV6-5; J: TRBJ2-7; size: -; D: -; CDR3: ASSYSRYVAYEQY
V: TRBV19; J: TRBJ2-7; size: many; D: -; CDR3: ASSRGEYEQY
V: TRBV19; J: TRBJ1-1; size: large; D: -; CDR3: ASSLNRVKTEAF
V: TRBV20-1; J: TRBJ2-7; size: -; D: TRBD1; CDR3: SARKDRINFYEQY
V: TRBV9; J: TRBJ1-2; size: many; D: -; CDR3: ASSLDGAYGYT
V: TRBV2; J: TRBJ2-1; size: -; D: TRBD2; CDR3: ASTILAGGYNEQF
V: TRBV7-2; J: TRBJ1-2; size: medium-sized; D: -; CDR3: ASSLEGRVGYGYT
V: TRBV24-1; J: TRBJ2-3; size: -; D: TRBD2; CDR3: ATSDLQGLAGAGTDTQY
V: TRBV2; J: TRBJ2-5; size: -; D: -; CDR3: ATATRGRETQY
V: TRBV19; J: TRBJ2-1; size: medium-sized; D: TRBD1; CDR3: ASSNPGQVIRNEQF
V: TRBV6-1; J: TRBJ2-2; size: medium-sized; D: TRBD2; CDR3: ASSPYLTSPNTGELF
V: TRBV19; J: TRBJ1-1; size: medium-sized; D: TRBD1; CDR3: ASSMGTGIHTEAF
V: TRBV7-2; J: TRBJ1-2; size: medium-sized; D: -; CDR3: ASSLEDVGGYT
V: TRBV5-5; J: TRBJ1-1; size: few; D: TRBD1; CDR3: ASSDRGRTEAF
V: TRBV24-1; J: TRBJ2-5; size: many; D: TRBD1; CDR3: ATSQGLGPAETQY
V: TRBV5-6; J: TRBJ2-1; size: many; D: TRBD2; CDR3: ASSSKLAGGYNEQF
V: TRBV6-5; J: TRBJ2-7; size: medium-sized; D: TRBD2; CDR3: ASSKKTSGYEQY
V: TRBV13; J: TRBJ1-3; size: many; D: TRBD1; CDR3: ASSLYGTGAGNTIY
V: TRBV19; J: TRBJ2-1; size: medium-sized; D: TRBD2; CDR3: ASSMRESTYNEQF
V: TRBV12-3/TRBV12-4; J: TRBJ2-6; size: many; D: TRBD2; CDR3: ASSFRAGGQRGANVLT
V: TRBV6-2/TRBV6-3; J: TRBJ2-2; size: large; D: -; CDR3: ASSASHTGELF
V: TRBV6-1; J: TRBJ1-1; size: medium-sized; D: -; CDR3: ASSERQLNTEAF
V: TRBV10-3; J: TRBJ1-6; size: large; D: -; CDR3: AISEFTDSPLH
V: TRBV18; J: TRBJ1-4; size: medium-sized; D: TRBD1; CDR3: ASSPATGGPSEKLF
V: TRBV12-5; J: TRBJ1-1; size: many; D: -; CDR3: ASGLLENTEAF
V: TRBV20-1; J: TRBJ1-1; size: once; D: TRBD1; CDR3: SATSGTENTEAF
V: TRBV12-3/TRBV12-4; J: TRBJ2-7; size: few; D: -; CDR3: ASSNGGPYEQY
V: TRBV19; J: TRBJ1-1; size: medium-sized; D: -; CDR3: ASSSNLGREGTEAF
V: TRBV9; J: TRBJ2-1; size: medium-sized; D: -; CDR3: ASSPERVSHNEQF
V: TRBV5-4; J: TRBJ2-5; size: many; D: -; CDR3: ASSPQGGETQY
V: TRBV7-9; J: TRBJ2-7; size: many; D: TRBD1; CDR3: ASSPGGYAYEQY
V: TRBV7-2; J: TRBJ1-1; size: medium-sized; D: -; CDR3: ASSPRGRTNTEAF
V: TRBV5-4; J: TRBJ1-4; size: many; D: TRBD1; CDR3: ASSLGGGTNEKLF
V: TRBV5-4; J: TRBJ2-3; size: many; D: TRBD1; CDR3: ASSPGQGTHLEYTDTQY
V: TRBV6-5; J: TRBJ2-7; size: many; D: TRBD1; CDR3: ASSWGQASYEQY
V: TRBV5-6; J: TRBJ1-1; size: medium-sized; D: -; CDR3: ASSLAGGFTEAF
V: TRBV27; J: TRBJ1-1; size: many; D: -; CDR3: ASRDWNTEAF
V: TRBV6-2/TRBV6-3; J: TRBJ2-7; size: many; D: -; CDR3: ASSYWGDQIEQY
V: TRBV6-5; J: TRBJ2-7; size: medium-sized; D: TRBD2; CDR3: ASSYLSSGGPYEQY
V: TRBV19; J: TRBJ2-1; size: -; D: TRBD2; CDR3: ASSLDPGLAGFEQF
V: TRBV12-3/TRBV12-4; J: TRBJ2-1; size: many; D: TRBD2; CDR3: ASSRLAGERGNEQF
V: TRBV19; J: TRBJ2-7; size: few; D: -; CDR3: ASSTGVSSYEQY
V: TRBV24-1; J: TRBJ2-7; size: many; D: -; CDR3: ATSEGGLSEQY
V: TRBV30; J: TRBJ2-3; size: few; D: -; CDR3: AWTGRADTQY
V: TRBV6-1; J: TRBJ1-2; size: medium-sized; D: TRBD1; CDR3: ASNLLTGTFYGYT